This T cell receptor (beta chain) was sequenced for a study of blood T cell repertoires in COVID-19. Study summary: Samples taken during acute and convalescent COVID-19 were collected in the United States, Italy and Spain. The cDNA or gDNA used as material had been derived from T cells, B-cell-depleted T cells, or PBMCs.

This CDR3 has 13 amino acids. The V segment lost 3 bases and the J segment 7 bases; nucleotides outside the gene matches: 6. CDR1 is SQVTM, CDR2 ANQGSEA, per germline. Sequencing used immunoSEQ multiplex PCR; TCRdb keeps in-frame clones, though not all of them. The sample yields under 250,000 clones, around 83% seen once. The TCR originated in an elderly man with acute or convalescent COVID-19. The specimen was peripheral blood. The chain joins TRBV29-1 to TRBJ2-1, with 7 positions matching TRBD2. The CDR3 bases are TGCAGCGTTGAGTGGCGGGAGCTGAATGAGCAGTTCTTC. This gives the protein CSVEWRELNEQFF.